Below are 29 T cell receptor beta chains sequenced from a single sample in a study of human CD8 memory T cell subsets. Sequencing libraries of TCR beta were made by UMI-labeled 5' RACE. TCRdb reanalyzed the 5' RACE reads, giving one entry per CDR3 protein sequence and no DNA. The sample data list thousands of distinct CDR3 sequences. Among CD8+ T cells, TPEX were CCR7+ PD-1+ TIGIT+ early memory cells with exhausted-like traits. What was sequenced was CD8+ T cells from PBMCs. The receptors were gathered from a human donor in good health.

The V call is TRBV6-2 or TRBV6-3, the J call TRBJ2-2; the D call from TCRdb, TRBD1, cannot be confirmed without DNA. The CDR3 consists of 14 residues. Germline lookup yields CDR1 MNHEY and CDR2 SVGEGT. The chain's CDR3 is CAGRQGTNTGELFF.

The J gene is TRBJ2-1, the V gene TRBV28; TCRdb selects TRBD1, and the lack of DNA leaves this call unchecked. The CDR3 contains 14 residues. Germline CDR1 MDHEN, CDR2 SYDVKM. The CDR3 reads CASSPYNQGSEQFF.

The V call is TRBV29-1, the J call TRBJ2-7. The CDR3 runs 13 residues. The V gene's germline CDR1 is SQVTM and CDR2 ANQGSEA. The CDR3 reads CSAHGQGPYEQYF.

The rearrangement links TRBV27 to TRBJ2-7; checking the TCRdb D call of TRBD1 is not possible without DNA. The CDR3 is 13 residues long. The V gene's germline CDR1 is MNHEY and CDR2 SMNVEV (reference sequence). The CDR3 spells CASSWDRNDEQYF.

This chain uses TRBV27 with TRBJ1-5; the TRBD1 assignment by TCRdb is unverifiable without DNA. Germline V lookup: CDR1 MNHEY, CDR2 SMNVEV (reference sequence). This CDR3 spans 14 amino acids. The CDR3 loop reads CASSLGQQNQPQHF.

The chain links TRBV4-3 to TRBJ2-2; there is no DNA to check the TCRdb D call of TRBD1. The CDR3 is 17 residues long. Germline CDR1 is LGHNA and CDR2 is YSLEER. The CDR3 sequence: CASSQEGTGTTGRELFF.

This clonotype is deemed medium-sized by its frequency. The V gene is TRBV7-7, the J gene TRBJ2-7; TCRdb reports TRBD1, a call that lacks DNA to check it against. This CDR3 is 13 amino acids long. Germline V gene sequence: CDR1 SSHAT, CDR2 FNYEAQ (reference sequence). CDR3: CASTGTAYYEQYF.

The genes are TRBV29-1 and TRBJ2-5. Germline-derived CDR1 and CDR2 are SQVTM and ANQGSEA. This CDR3 is 12 amino acids long. CDR3 amino acids: CSVEEFQETQYF.

CDR3 in amino acids: CASSLAGLAGTGELFF. The gene calls are TRBV5-6 and TRBJ2-2. The germline V gene encodes CDR1 SGHDT and CDR2 YYEEEE. CDR3 length: 16 amino acids. Full variable domain (outside the CDR3, taken from reference TRBV5-6 and TRBJ2-2): DAGVTQSPTHLIKTRGQQVTLRCSPKSGHDTVSWYQQALGQGPQFIFQYYEEEERQRGNFPDRFSGHQFPNYSSELNVNALLLGDSALYLCASSLAGLAGTGELFFGEGSRLTVL.

This clonotype is identified as large from frequency. The chain couples TRBV11-2 to TRBJ2-5; TCRdb picks TRBD2, but there is no DNA to check that call. Germline V lookup: CDR1 SGHAT, CDR2 FQNNGV. This CDR3 has 13 amino acids. CDR3 sequence: CASSLWRGETQYF.

This sequence joins TRBV20-1 and TRBJ2-7; there is no DNA to check the TCRdb D call of TRBD2. Germline values: CDR1 DFQATT, CDR2 SNEGSKA (reference sequence). The CDR3 totals 14 residues. The CDR3 loop reads CSARGQSHYYEQYF.

The chain carries TRBV15 and TRBJ2-7; the TCRdb D gene call, TRBD1, has no DNA to confirm it. This CDR3 comprises 14 residues. Germline V gives CDR1 LNHNV, CDR2 YYDKDF (reference sequence). CDR3 region: CATSSSGAAYEQYF.

According to its frequency, this clonotype is medium-sized. This CDR3 is CASSRTSIYNEQFF. This chain connects TRBV3-1 to TRBJ2-1; the TRBD2 assignment by TCRdb is unverifiable without DNA. The CDR3 sequence is 14 residues long. Germline V gives CDR1 LGHDT, CDR2 YNNKEL (reference sequence).

The chain joins TRBV6-2 or TRBV6-3 to TRBJ1-1; TCRdb's D call, TRBD1, is unchecked because there is no DNA. Germline V gene lookup returns CDR1 MNHEY and CDR2 SVGEGT. The CDR3 spans 17 residues. The CDR3 here is CASSYFSARAVDTEAFF.

Measured by frequency, this clonotype is medium-sized. The chain joins TRBV28 to TRBJ1-1. Germline CDR1 MDHEN, CDR2 SYDVKM. This CDR3 contains 12 residues. CDR3 region: CASSYIGTEAFF.

The chain links TRBV12-3 or TRBV12-4 to TRBJ2-6. CDR3 size: 15 residues. CDR3: CASSPDSSGANVLTF.

The rearrangement joins TRBV28 to TRBJ2-2. Germline CDR1 and CDR2: MDHEN and SYDVKM. The CDR3 consists of 13 residues. CDR3 region: CASLEANTGELFF.

Considering frequency, this clonotype is medium-sized. V usage is TRBV15 and J usage is TRBJ2-5. This CDR3 has 14 amino acids. CDR1 and CDR2 (germline): LNHNV, YYDKDF (reference sequence). The CDR3 sequence is CATSRARNQETQYF.

CDR3: CAAYGTGYQETQYF. This chain links TRBV30 with TRBJ2-5; TCRdb gives TRBD1 as the D gene, but with no DNA this cannot be confirmed. The germline V gene has CDR1 GTSNPN and CDR2 SVGIG (reference sequence). The CDR3 is 14 residues long.

The J gene is TRBJ2-4, the V gene TRBV5-5; as DNA is missing, the TRBD1 call by TCRdb cannot be tested. Germline V CDR1 and CDR2: SGHKS, YYEKEE (reference sequence). The CDR3 runs to 16 residues. The CDR3 sequence is CASSSMGQGGAYIQYF.

CDR3 region: CASSSNSGLADSYNEQFF. The rearrangement joins TRBV7-9 to TRBJ2-1; absent DNA, TCRdb's TRBD2 call cannot be checked. The CDR3 has 18 amino acids. Per germline, CDR1 SEHNR and CDR2 FQNEAQ (reference sequence).

According to its frequency, this clonotype is large. V usage is TRBV5-1 and J usage is TRBJ2-3; the TCRdb call, TRBD1, lacks DNA for checking. The CDR3 has 16 residues. CDR1 is SGHRS, CDR2 YFSETQ, per germline. The CDR3 spells CASSSRPGQHTDTQYF. Supplemented by reference TRBV5-1 and TRBJ2-3, the full variable domain reads KAGVTQTPRYLIKTRGQQVTLSCSPISGHRSVSWYQQTPGQGLQFLFEYFSETQRNKGNFPGRFSGRQFSNSRSEMNVSTLELGDSALYLCASSSRPGQHTDTQYFGPGTRLTVL.

The chain employs TRBV19 and TRBJ2-1; without DNA, the TCRdb call of TRBD1 cannot be checked. This CDR3 has 14 residues. CDR1 is LNHDA, CDR2 SQIVND, per germline (reference sequence). CDR3 amino acids: CASDFGGGSNEQFF.

The chain joins TRBV20-1 to TRBJ1-2; the D gene TCRdb calls, TRBD1, cannot be checked with no DNA. Looked up from germline, CDR1 is DFQATT and CDR2 is SNEGSKA (reference sequence). The CDR3 sequence is 15 residues long. This CDR3 reads CSARDRDGLTYGYTF.

Here the CDR3 reads CASSQESGHEQFF. This chain joins TRBV4-3 and TRBJ2-1; the TCRdb call, TRBD2, lacks DNA for checking. The germline CDR1 and CDR2 sequences are LGHNA and YSLEER. This CDR3 has 13 amino acids.

This chain uses TRBV9 with TRBJ1-2; with no DNA, the TCRdb D assignment of TRBD1 cannot be verified. The germline CDR1 and CDR2 sequences are SGDLS and YYNGEE. The CDR3 totals 15 residues. The CDR3 protein is CASSDGTTGIYGYTF.

The chain uses TRBV7-8 and TRBJ1-5; TCRdb names TRBD1, which stays unverified in the absence of DNA. CDR3 length equals 16 residues. In germline, CDR1 is SGHVS, CDR2 FQNEAQ. The CDR3 is CASSLSSGTGEQPQHF.

V and J are TRBV15 and TRBJ1-5; no DNA is available, so the TRBD1 call from TCRdb remains unchecked. The CDR3 has 17 residues. The germline V gene has CDR1 LNHNV and CDR2 YYDKDF (reference sequence). CDR3 region: CATSRDLAGGSNQPQHF.

The V gene is TRBV29-1, the J gene TRBJ2-1; the D gene TCRdb calls, TRBD2, cannot be checked with no DNA. The CDR3 runs 14 residues. Per germline, CDR1 SQVTM and CDR2 ANQGSEA. The chain's CDR3 is CSVAAGDSYNEQFF.